This passage covers 22 T cell receptor beta chains from one sample sequenced in a study of tumor-infiltrating lymphocytes in primary liver carcinoma. Without any cell sorting, roughly 17-31 mg of bulk tissue yielded co-extracted RNA and DNA. A constant-region primer primed TCR beta cDNA synthesis from 500 ng of total RNA. Modified slightly, ARM-PCR produced TCR beta libraries over three nested multiplex PCR rounds. It was with TRBV1-TRBV30 forward primers and a C-beta reverse primer that the first two PCR rounds were run, at approximately 10 cycles each. TCRdb independently ran MiXCR on the multiplex PCR reads; one entry per CDR3 protein. Of tens of thousands of distinct CDR3 sequences in the sample, about 82% were seen once. What was sequenced was liver tumor tissue from sampling region 5. Subset indicated: tumor region T5, tumor centre. These receptor sequences come from a man aged 40-55 years with primary liver carcinoma and hepatitis B virus infection.

Ten or more counts support this clonotype. The rearrangement uses TRBV30 and TRBJ2-7; a possible D gene is TRBD2 (5 bases). The ends were cut back, 2 bases at V and 3 bases at J, with 5 bases in the middle. The CDR3 has 11 amino acids. Germline CDR1 GTSNPN, CDR2 SVGIG (reference sequence). CDR3 sequence: CAWSRGYEQYF. CDR3 coding DNA: TGTGCCTGGAGTCGGGGCTACGAGCAGTACTTC.

On this clonotype itself: Relative to the germline gene, one junction end is altered; a read error may explain this. The rearrangement links TRBV11-2 to TRBJ2-1; D gene uncertain. The CDR3 is 14 amino acids. Per the germline V gene, CDR1 is SGHAT and CDR2 is FQNNGV. The CDR3 DNA reads as TGTACCAGCAGCTTATTAGCAGGAGTAAGTGAGCAGTTCTTC. Translated, it gives CTSSLLAGVSEQFF. The whole variable domain, filled in from reference TRBV11-2 and TRBJ2-1, reads EAGVAQSPRYKIIEKRQSVAFWCNPISGHATLYWYQQILGQGPKLLIQFQNNGVVDDSQLPKDRFSAERLKGVDSTLKIQPAKLEDSAVYLCTSSLLAGVSEQFFGPGTRLTVL.

The rearrangement uses TRBV2 and TRBJ2-1; a possible D gene is TRBD1 (6 bases). This CDR3 region has 12 residues. Germline V CDR1 and CDR2: SNHLY, FYNNEI. CDR3 coding DNA: TGTGTCAGTTCGACAGGTGAGGATGAGCAGTTCTTC. Protein: CVSSTGEDEQFF.

The genes are TRBV6-6 and TRBJ2-4; the D is unclear. Germline CDR1 and CDR2: MNHNY and SVGAGI (reference sequence). V lost 8 bases, J lost 4 bases, and 9 bases lay in between. This CDR3 comprises 12 residues. Written as DNA, the CDR3 is TGTGCCAGCGGCCACAGAAAAAACATTCAGTACTTC. Its protein is CASGHRKNIQYF.

As to this clonotype: Germline is not matched at one junction end, which may reflect a read error. This rearrangement joins TRBV6-2 or TRBV6-3 to TRBJ2-1; TRBD2 is a possible D gene (6 bases). The CDR3 contains 14 residues. CDR1 is MNHEY, CDR2 SVGEGT, per germline. CDR3 nucleotides: TGCGCCAGCAGTTACCAACGGGAGCGCCCCTTGCAGTTCTTC. Translated: CASSYQRERPLQFF.

As to this clonotype: A junction boundary mismatches the germline segment, possibly from a read error. The rearrangement joins TRBV6-2 or TRBV6-3 to TRBJ2-5; TRBD1 is a possible D gene (5 bases). This CDR3 region has 14 residues. CDR1 and CDR2 (germline): MNHEY, SVGEGT. The DNA for the CDR3 is TGTACCAGCAGTCCCTCAAGCGAGCAGGGGACCCAGTACTTC. Its protein is CTSSPSSEQGTQYF.

About this clonotype itself: Because it lacks the conserved phenylalanine or tryptophan at the end, this CDR3 is likely a read error. The chain carries TRBV12-3 or TRBV12-4 and TRBJ2-4; perhaps TRBD1 as D (5 bases). The length of the CDR3 is 18 residues. The CDR3 sequence is CTSSLWGGTDIAKNIQYS. The CDR3 nucleotides read TGTACCAGCAGTTTATGGGGTGGAACGGACATAGCCAAAAACATTCAGTACTCC.

V usage is TRBV7-3 and J usage is TRBJ2-1, with 10 bases matching TRBD1. The CDR3 is made up of 14 amino acids. V was clipped by 1 base and J by 8 bases; unmatched bases: 2. In germline, CDR1 is SGHTA, CDR2 FQGTGA. As DNA, the CDR3 is TGTGCCAGCAGCTTAAGGGGGACAGGGGATGAGCAGTTCTTC. Translating gives CASSLRGTGDEQFF. Using reference TRBV7-3 and TRBJ2-1 for the parts outside the CDR3, the full variable domain is GAGVSQTPSNKVTEKGKYVELRCDPISGHTALYWYRQSLGQGPEFLIYFQGTGAADDSGLPNDRFFAVRPEGSVSTLKIQRTERGDSAVYLCASSLRGTGDEQFFGPGTRLTVL.

The table lists this clonotype with a count of one. The junction departs from germline at one end; a sequencing error may be responsible. The chain uses TRBV6-2 or TRBV6-3 and TRBJ2-3; no clear D. CDR1 is MNHEY and CDR2 is SVGEGT in the germline V gene. This CDR3 region has 18 residues. CDR3 sequence: CSSSPFTPRRSATDTQYF. The DNA of the CDR3 is TGTTCCAGCAGCCCCTTCACGCCCCGAAGAAGTGCCACAGATACGCAGTATTTT.

This clonotype was seen just once. The DNA of the CDR3 is TGTGCCAGCACCGGTACGGGGGGGCAGTTCTTC. It yields the protein CASTGTGGQFF. V usage is TRBV6-5 and J usage is TRBJ2-1; 7 positions match TRBD2. J lost 12 bases, V lost 7 bases, and 6 bases had no gene match. Germline CDR1 and CDR2: MNHEY and SVGAGI. The CDR3 has 11 residues.

For this clonotype: A read error may account for a junction end that differs from germline. V usage is TRBV6-1 and J usage is TRBJ2-1, with 9 bases matching TRBD1. The CDR3 sequence is 15 residues long. Germline V gene lookup returns CDR1 MNHNS and CDR2 SASEGT. CDR3 coding DNA: TGTGCCAGCAGAGTCGAGACAGGGGGGTACAGTGAGCTGTTCTTC. It yields the protein CASRVETGGYSELFF.

In the case of this clonotype: This is likely a read error, given that the CDR3 carries no conserved phenylalanine or tryptophan at its end. The DNA is left out, because the CDR3 cannot be placed on it with certainty; the CDR3 is given as TCRdb lists it. This chain joins TRBV28 and TRBJ2-1; no DNA check was done on the table's D call, TRBD2. Germline loops: CDR1 MDHEN, CDR2 SYDVKM. The CDR3 is 13 amino acids long, termini counted. The CDR3 region is CAGSPSTLGRTFV.

Of note for this clonotype: At one boundary the junction diverges from the germline segment, which might be a read error. V usage is TRBV11-2 and J usage is TRBJ2-5; TRBD2 might be the D (6 bases). This CDR3 comprises 16 residues. Germline values: CDR1 SGHAT, CDR2 FQNNGV. CDR3 DNA sequence: TGTGCCAGCAGCCAAGCTCCTGGCGGGGAGGAAGAGACCCATTACTTC. Amino acid sequence: CASSQAPGGEEETHYF.

This clonotype is termed hyperexpanded. This chain uses TRBV11-1 with TRBJ2-2; 7 nucleotides agree with TRBD1. CDR3 length equals 14 residues. Germline V CDR1 and CDR2: SGHAT, FQDESV (reference sequence). With V trimmed by 3 bases and J by 5 bases, 3 bases remained unmatched. The CDR3 sequence is CASSFTGVTGELFF. The CDR3 DNA reads as TGTGCCAGCAGCTTTACAGGGGTTACCGGGGAGCTGTTTTTT.

Comment on this clonotype: Likely a read error: the CDR3 ends without its conserved phenylalanine or tryptophan. The chain employs TRBV12-3 or TRBV12-4 and TRBJ1-1; TRBD1 matches at 7 bases. V lost 5 bases and J lost 0; bases outside the gene matches: 9. This CDR3 contains 16 residues. For the CDR3, the DNA is TGTGCCAGCAGTAAAGGACAGGAGACGATGAACACTGAAGCTTTCTAT. Its protein is CASSKGQETMNTEAFY.

About this clonotype: At one of its ends the junction is not consistent with the germline gene, which may arise from a read error. This chain connects TRBV6-2 or TRBV6-3 to TRBJ2-1; 10 bases line up with TRBD2. The CDR3 totals 16 residues. The germline CDR1 and CDR2 sequences are MNHEY and SVGEGT. Written as DNA, the CDR3 is TGTGCCAGCAGCCCCGGACTAGCGGACGTCTACAATGGGCAATTCTTT. Protein product: CASSPGLADVYNGQFF.

This clonotype has a single count. One junction end disagrees with the germline gene, perhaps due to a read error. The chain combines TRBV4-1 with TRBJ2-2, with a weak D call TRBD1 (6 bases). CDR3 length: 16 amino acids. Germline V gene sequence: CDR1 MGHRA, CDR2 YSYEKL. CDR3 sequence reads: CSSSPTRTVSTGELFF. CDR3 sequence (DNA): TGCTCCAGCAGCCCAACCCGGACAGTAAGCACCGGGGAGCTGTTTTTC.

Comments on this clonotype: The junction departs from germline at one end; a sequencing error may be responsible. This sequence joins TRBV10-3 and TRBJ2-7, with a weak D call TRBD2 (6 bases). Germline V lookup: CDR1 ENHRY, CDR2 SYGVKD. The length of the CDR3 is 12 residues. In DNA, the CDR3 is TGTGTCATCAGTGAGAAGATGGGGGGGCAGTACTTC. It codes for CVISEKMGGQYF.

Points on this clonotype: The conserved final phenylalanine or tryptophan is absent from the CDR3, which likely points to a read error. This chain uses TRBV4-3 with TRBJ2-2, with TRBD2 matching over 8 bases. The trim removed 4 bases at V and 4 bases at J, leaving 8 bases unmatched. CDR3 length: 16 amino acids. The germline CDR1 and CDR2 sequences are LGHNA and YSLEER. CDR3 nucleotides: TGCGCCAGCAGCCTAACACTAGCGGTTCTCACCGGGGAGCTGTTTTCT. Translating it yields CASSLTLAVLTGELFS.

With respect to this clonotype: One junction end does not reproduce the germline sequence, and a read error may be involved. The chain has TRBV12-3 or TRBV12-4 and TRBJ1-2; 8 bases align to TRBD1. The CDR3 runs to 13 residues. The CDR3: CASSFDRGVGYTF. In nucleotides, the CDR3 is TGTGCCAGCAGTTTCGACAGGGGAGTGGGCTACACTTTC.

As concerns this clonotype: One end of the junction varies from germline; a read error may be responsible. The chain joins TRBV11-2 to TRBJ2-5; D possibly corresponds to TRBD2 (5 bases). CDR3 size: 18 residues. The germline V gene has CDR1 SGHAT and CDR2 FQNNGV. CDR3 sequence: CASSLARLAVGKKETQYF. DNA for the CDR3: TGTGCCAGCAGCTTAGCGAGGCTAGCCGTGGGAAAAAAAGAGACCCAATACTTC.

A word on this clonotype: One junction end disagrees with the germline gene, perhaps due to a read error. The chain uses TRBV25-1 and TRBJ2-7; TRBD1 might be the D (5 bases). The CDR3 runs to 15 residues. Germline V gene sequence: CDR1 MGHDK, CDR2 SYGVNS. CDR3 nucleotides: TGTGTCAGCAGAGGTAATGCAGGGCCCGTGAACGAGCAGTACTTC. Residues: CVSRGNAGPVNEQYF.